The present T cell receptor beta chain was sequenced within a study of T cells after yellow fever vaccination. Study information: Fractions with few cells were prepared using SMART-Seq v4 Ultra Low Input. Study observations and caveats: Clones from primary vaccination mostly reappeared after the booster (roughly 95% CD4, over 85% CD8). It was a weaker secondary response, yet one that peaked faster, at day 5 versus 15.

It was through 5'RACE template switching that TCR cDNA was made, with a universal primer site and UMIs added. TCRdb processed the 5' RACE reads anew with MiXCR; each CDR3 protein has one entry. The sample comprises 400,000 to 450,000 distinct CDR3 sequences, 18% of which are singletons, and around 17% rests with the top ten. Trimming took 7 bases from V and 7 from J, leaving 17 bases between them. This CDR3 region has 13 residues. CDR1 and CDR2 (germline): SQVTM, ANQGSEA. This clonotype was detected a few times. Its matching antigen is unknown. This sequence was found in a man aged 18 to 29 who received the YFV17D yellow fever vaccine. The V call is TRBV29-1, the J call TRBJ1-5; D unclear. Sequencing used PBMCs, obtained before the yellow fever booster vaccination. The CDR3 DNA is TGCAGCGCCTTGACGGGGTACGGGCAGCCCCAGCATTTT. Amino acid sequence: CSALTGYGQPQHF.